These T cell receptor beta chains were read from a single sample in a study of cytomegalovirus exposure and HLA in healthy donors. Method: immunoSEQ multiplex PCR; TCRdb's copy keeps in-frame clones and lacks some. The table records 70,000 to 75,000 clones, over 90% of them present only once. The sample comprised PBMCs. Receptors originate from a woman aged 18-29 years in good health and CMV-seronegative. Each CDR3 is given with its conserved first and last residue. The order of the fields is J gene, clone size, D gene, V gene, CDR3 protein, CDR3 DNA. The D gene is left open where the match is weak. Part of the rows lack a size; the others show once, few, many or a class for expanded clones.

TRBJ1-4	-	-	TRBV18	CASSPQGSGEKLFF	TGTGCCAGCTCACCGCAAGGCTCAGGTGAAAAACTGTTTTTT
TRBJ2-1	-	TRBD2	TRBV7-2	CASSLNLWLAGANEQFF	TGTGCCAGCAGCTTAAATCTTTGGCTAGCGGGGGCCAATGAGCAGTTCTTC
TRBJ2-3	-	-	TRBV30	CAWSSLAVATDTQYF	TGTGCCTGGAGCTCTCTGGCGGTAGCTACAGATACGCAGTATTTT
TRBJ2-3	once	TRBD2	TRBV13	CASSLGLAGSTDTQYF	TGTGCCAGCAGCTTAGGTCTAGCGGGTAGCACAGATACGCAGTATTTT
TRBJ2-5	-	-	TRBV7-9	CASSPNSGTQETQYF	TGTGCCAGCAGCCCTAACTCCGGGACACAAGAGACCCAGTACTTC
TRBJ2-1	-	-	TRBV4-1	CASSQDQGTQFF	TGCGCCAGCAGCCAAGATCAGGGTACGCAGTTCTTC
TRBJ2-3	-	TRBD1	TRBV4-3	CASSQDRGHTLTDTQYF	TGCGCCAGCAGCCAAGATAGGGGGCATACCCTCACAGATACGCAGTATTTT
TRBJ2-1	-	TRBD1	TRBV28	CASRGPGQGGYNEQFF	TGTGCCAGCAGAGGACCGGGACAGGGAGGGTACAATGAGCAGTTCTTC
TRBJ2-3	-	-	TRBV29-1	CSVCIGGSTDTQYF	TGCAGCGTTTGTATAGGAGGGAGCACAGATACGCAGTATTTT
TRBJ2-7	-	-	TRBV12-5	CASGLDPRRRLHYEQYF	TGTGCTAGTGGTTTGGACCCCCGGCGGCGGCTCCACTACGAGCAGTACTTC
TRBJ2-1	-	-	TRBV7-2	CASSLAPSVVSYNEQFF	TGTGCCAGCAGCTTAGCGCCTAGCGTCGTCTCCTACAATGAGCAGTTCTTC
TRBJ2-3	-	-	TRBV4-2	CASSLLGTQYF	TGTGCCAGCAGCCTTCTAGGTACGCAGTATTTT
TRBJ2-1	-	TRBD2	TRBV25-1	CASTGGYGGGAGNEQFF	TGTGCCAGCACCGGAGGGTATGGCGGGGGGGCTGGGAATGAGCAGTTCTTC
TRBJ2-2	-	TRBD2	TRBV6-5	CASSYSTSGSTGELFF	TGTGCCAGCAGTTACTCGACTAGCGGGAGCACCGGGGAGCTGTTTTTT
TRBJ2-3	once	TRBD2	TRBV9	CASSDSGGSTDTQYF	TGTGCCAGCAGCGACAGCGGGGGGAGCACAGATACGCAGTATTTT
TRBJ1-2	-	-	TRBV28	CASSPYNDYGYTF	TGTGCCAGCAGTCCATACAACGACTATGGCTACACCTTC
TRBJ1-1	-	TRBD1	TRBV11-3	CASSGTGGNTEAFF	TGTGCCAGCAGCGGGACAGGGGGGAACACTGAAGCTTTCTTT